The 13 T cell receptor beta chains below come from one sample, sequenced in a study of monozygotic twins with inflammatory bowel disease. TCRdb reprocessed the 5' RACE reads and keeps a single row for each CDR3 protein, giving no DNA. The data show 95,000 to 110,000 distinct CDR3 sequences, and the top ten clones hold 1.9%. Sequencing was carried out using blood. These receptor sequences come from a human donor with ulcerative colitis or Crohn's disease, or a healthy co-twin of an affected twin (not recorded which).

CDR3 sequence: CASSIQGDTEAFF. This chain connects TRBV5-1 to TRBJ1-1; TCRdb indicates TRBD1, and absent DNA this call remains unverified. Germline-derived CDR1 and CDR2 are SGHRS and YFSETQ. CDR3 size: 13 residues.

The chain carries TRBV7-2 and TRBJ2-3; there is no DNA to check the TCRdb D call of TRBD2. CDR1 SGHTA and CDR2 FQGNSA come from the germline V gene. The CDR3 is 16 amino acids. The CDR3 spells CASSTLAGGPGDTQYF.

The chain joins TRBV29-1 to TRBJ2-2; TCRdb indicates TRBD1, and absent DNA this call remains unverified. The CDR3 is 12 amino acids. Germline CDR1 is SQVTM and CDR2 is ANQGSEA. The CDR3 here is CSVEGGGGELFF.

The genes are TRBV28 and TRBJ1-5; TCRdb gives TRBD1 as the D gene, but with no DNA this cannot be confirmed. Germline loops: CDR1 MDHEN, CDR2 SYDVKM. The CDR3 runs 15 residues. Here the CDR3 reads CASTLGTGNNQPQHF.

This rearrangement joins TRBV5-5 to TRBJ2-1; checking the TCRdb D call of TRBD1 is not possible without DNA. This CDR3 comprises 17 residues. Germline V gives CDR1 SGHKS, CDR2 YYEKEE (reference sequence). The CDR3 protein is CASSLLSFGAGEGEQFF.

The CDR3: CASSLAPQLDRQPQHF. V is TRBV7-2 and J is TRBJ1-5; the D call from TCRdb, TRBD1, cannot be confirmed without DNA. The CDR3 runs to 16 residues. Germline CDR1 is SGHTA and CDR2 is FQGNSA.

The rearrangement uses TRBV12-3 or TRBV12-4 and TRBJ2-1; TCRdb gives TRBD1 as the D gene, but with no DNA this cannot be confirmed. The CDR3 runs to 16 residues. CDR3: CASSLVGGRGESEQFF.

The chain couples TRBV19 to TRBJ2-2. Germline-derived CDR1 and CDR2 are LNHDA and SQIVND (reference sequence). This CDR3 comprises 15 residues. The CDR3 sequence: CASSIDLGNTGELFF.

The V call is TRBV29-1, the J call TRBJ2-7. This CDR3 has 11 amino acids. Germline values: CDR1 SQVTM, CDR2 ANQGSEA. The CDR3 sequence is CSVESVYEQYF.

The chain joins TRBV28 to TRBJ1-4; there is no DNA to check the TCRdb D call of TRBD1. Germline CDR1 is MDHEN and CDR2 is SYDVKM. The CDR3 sequence is 12 residues long. CDR3 amino acids: CASSDSVEKLFF.

The V call is TRBV7-2, the J call TRBJ1-5; TCRdb outputs TRBD1, but without DNA this stays unchecked. The CDR3 is made up of 16 amino acids. Germline V lookup: CDR1 SGHTA, CDR2 FQGNSA. The CDR3 reads CASSPDRVYSNQPQHF.

The rearrangement links TRBV3-1 to TRBJ1-2; the D call from TCRdb, TRBD1, cannot be confirmed without DNA. The V gene's germline CDR1 is LGHDT and CDR2 YNNKEL (reference sequence). The CDR3 runs 13 residues. Here the CDR3 reads CASSQGTPGGYTF.

CDR3 in amino acids: CASRTEGLGTYGYTF. The gene calls are TRBV9 and TRBJ1-2; TCRdb calls TRBD1, which cannot be checked without DNA. In germline, CDR1 is SGDLS, CDR2 YYNGEE. There are 15 residues in the CDR3.